This T cell receptor beta chain was sequenced in a study of blood T cell repertoires in COVID-19. In the original workflow: Estimated nucleated cell counts came from reference gene primer amplification. TCRdb's table, derived via immunoSEQ multiplex PCR, lists solely in-frame clones and lacks some. The V and J calls and clone size were taken over from that table, and D and trimming were inferred from the DNA. The table has approximately 170,000 clones, about four fifths seen once. The cohort comprised adults aged 18 to 89 years residing in about two dozen US areas. Either two negative PCRs, clearance, or symptom resolution qualified Cohort 3 donors as recovered. Germline CDR1 SGHAT, CDR2 FQDESV (reference sequence). V was clipped by 5 bases and J by 7 bases, with 11 bases between them. The CDR3 spans 12 residues.

This TCR came from a man between 45 and 60 years old who had recovered from COVID-19. The chain joins TRBV11-1 to TRBJ1-1; possible D gene TRBD1, 6 bases. Sequencing was performed on PBMCs or T cells enriched from blood (not recorded which). This CDR3 is CASSPRDNEAFF. As DNA, the CDR3 is TGTGCCAGCAGCCCCCGGGACAATGAAGCTTTCTTT.